This TCR beta chain was captured by sequencing in a study of blood T cells in healthy people across ages. Study-wide results and limits: Because donor CMV status was unknown, expanded clonotype changes were possibly confounded. TCR beta diversity per million T cells fell roughly linearly with age.

A second PCR, run for roughly 7 to 12 cycles, used a sample-barcoded 5' primer plus a J-beta primer mix. Through a template-switch adaptor with 12 random nucleotides, each cDNA molecule received a tag. TCRdb reprocessed the 5' RACE reads with MiXCR, giving one entry per CDR3 protein. The data hold 1.5 million to 2 million distinct CDR3 sequences, with more than 35% observed a single time. Worth noting for this clonotype: Its antigen is currently unknown.

The V and J ends lost 2 bases and 4 bases respectively, with 12 bases between them. In germline, CDR1 is MNHNS, CDR2 SASEGT. The CDR3 is made up of 15 amino acids. The material sequenced was blood. The sequence came from a human donor in good health. The chain couples TRBV6-1 to TRBJ2-1; the D gene could be TRBD1 or TRBD2 (5 bases each). CDR3 nucleotides: TGTGCCAGCAGTGAAATAGGGACGGAATACAATGAGCAGTTCTTC. Its translation is CASSEIGTEYNEQFF.